The source of this T cell receptor beta chain is a study of Ad26.COV2.S vaccination and SARS-CoV-2 variants. Only in-frame clones appear in the TCRdb table, and some are missing; sequencing was by immunoSEQ multiplex PCR. The table lists approximately 140,000 clones, approximately 90% of them singletons, with less than 6% in the top ten. V was clipped by 6 bases and J by 4 bases; unmatched bases: 6. Looked up from germline, CDR1 is MNHEY and CDR2 is SVGAGI. The CDR3 contains 14 residues. Findings of the study overall: The TCR-based breadth and depth measures might underestimate overall T cell responses. Ad26.COV2.S recipients had broader spike-specific TCRs (P = 0.0014).

This clone appeared a single time. Its antigen is unknown. The material sequenced was peripheral blood, taken after recovery from COVID-19. This chain joins TRBV6-5 and TRBJ1-1; 9 positions agree with TRBD1. The source of this sequence is a human donor who had recovered from COVID-19. The CDR3 region is CASRPQGAPTEAFF. CDR3 bases: TGTGCCAGCAGGCCACAGGGGGCGCCCACTGAAGCTTTCTTT.